This TCR beta chain emerged from a study of Tregs in tolerant kidney transplant recipients. Study conclusions and caveats: Findings come from small patient numbers and require larger validation.

Looked up from germline, CDR1 is MNHNY and CDR2 is SVGAGI (reference sequence). This CDR3 has 14 residues. The V segment lost 2 bases and the J segment 4 bases; nucleotides outside the gene matches: 3. As regards this clone: Its specificity is not known.

Assay used: immunoSEQ multiplex PCR; TCRdb lists only in-frame clones, some missing. The sample records 54,000 or so clones, approximately 91% being singletons. Related graft donors supplied nonmyeloablative bone marrow transplants, and mixed chimerism was transient. Unstimulated regulatory T cells (CD4+CD25+CD127-), CD4+CD25- non-regulatory cells, CD4 and CD8 cells were FACS-sorted from thawed PBMCs. The chain employs TRBV6-6 and TRBJ2-7; 9 bases agree with TRBD1. This receptor was taken from a human patient who received a combined kidney and bone marrow transplant. Some T cells may be the graft donor's. Sequencing was performed on CD8+ T cells from blood (PBMCs), taken 24 months after the transplant. CDR3 nucleotide sequence: TGTGCCAGCAGTTACGGGACAGGGTTGTACGAGCAGTACTTC. Encoded protein: CASSYGTGLYEQYF.